The subject of this entry is one T cell receptor beta chain. Antigen specificity is unknown. Using RNA transcripts, the TCR beta CDR3 regions were amplified. HTBI-primed RT-PCR formed the first round, and a multiplex PCR formed the second. One entry per CDR3 protein results from TCRdb running MiXCR on the multiplex PCR reads. The sample has approximately 380,000 distinct CDR3 sequences; around a fifth are singletons. Germline assignment: CDR1 MNHEY and CDR2 SVGEGT. V lost 0 bases and J 3 bases, leaving 11 bases between the germline ends. CDR3 length: 15 residues. This entry belongs to a study of Graves' ophthalmopathy and Graves' hyperthyroidism. Points from the study as a whole: A 13-signature model separated ophthalmopathy from stable hyperthyroidism, roughly 86% sensitivity, around 79% specificity.

Input material: peripheral blood. The genes are TRBV6-2 or TRBV6-3 and TRBJ1-1, with D tentatively TRBD1 (5 bases). The TCR sequence derives from a woman between 18 and 30 years old with stable Graves' hyperthyroidism. DNA of the CDR3: TGTGCCAGCAGTTACTCGAGGGGCGCGGACACTGAAGCTTTCTTT. Residues: CASSYSRGADTEAFF.